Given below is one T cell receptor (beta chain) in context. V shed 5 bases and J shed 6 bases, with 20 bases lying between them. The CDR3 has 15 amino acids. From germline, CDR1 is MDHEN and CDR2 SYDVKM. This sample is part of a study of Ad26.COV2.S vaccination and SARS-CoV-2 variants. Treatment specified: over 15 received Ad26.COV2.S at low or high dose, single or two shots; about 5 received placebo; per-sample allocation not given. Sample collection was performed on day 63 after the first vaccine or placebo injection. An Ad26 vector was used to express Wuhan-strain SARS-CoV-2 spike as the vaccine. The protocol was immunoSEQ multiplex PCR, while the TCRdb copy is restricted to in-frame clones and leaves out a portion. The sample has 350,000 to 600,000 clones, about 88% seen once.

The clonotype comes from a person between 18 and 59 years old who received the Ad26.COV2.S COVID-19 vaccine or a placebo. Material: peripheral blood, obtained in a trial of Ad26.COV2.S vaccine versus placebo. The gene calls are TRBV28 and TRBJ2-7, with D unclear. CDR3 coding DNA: TGTGCCAGCAGTCCACACCATAGGGCATCTAGCGAGCAGTACTTC. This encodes CASSPHHRASSEQYF. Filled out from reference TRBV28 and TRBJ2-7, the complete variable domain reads DVKVTQSSRYLVKRTGEKVFLECVQDMDHENMFWYRQDPGLGLRLIYFSYDVKMKEKGDIPEGYSVSREKKERFSLILESASTNQTSMYLCASSPHHRASSEQYFGPGTRLTVT.